Listed here are 19 T cell receptor beta chains from one sample, sequenced in a study of PD-L1 blockade in urothelial cancer. Assay: immunoSEQ multiplex PCR; the TCRdb copy retains only in-frame clones and omits some. The sample holds 50,000 or so clones, under 90% seen once. This material consisted of PBMCs, taken around atezolizumab (anti-PD-L1) treatment. These receptors all come from a man aged 40-49 years with urothelial cancer.

The chain carries TRBV7-9 and TRBJ1-2; maybe TRBD1 (6 bases). The CDR3 consists of 15 residues. Germline V gives CDR1 SEHNR, CDR2 FQNEAQ (reference sequence). V lost 7 bases and J 4 bases, leaving 19 bases between the germline ends. CDR3: CASTSGGGAVYGYTF. As DNA, the CDR3 is TGTGCCAGCACCTCTGGGGGGGGCGCGGTCTATGGCTACACCTTC.

The CDR3 coding sequence is TGTGCCGGAAGGAGGGACATTCAGTACTTC. It yields the protein CAGRRDIQYF. The V gene is TRBV2, the J gene TRBJ2-4, with D maybe TRBD2 (6 bases). The CDR3 has 10 amino acids. V lost 11 bases, J lost 8 bases, and 10 bases lay in between. Germline lookup yields CDR1 SNHLY and CDR2 FYNNEI.

V and J are TRBV28 and TRBJ2-3, with D possibly TRBD2 on 5 matching bases. V lost 4 bases to trimming and J lost 1 base, with 12 bases between them. The germline CDR1 and CDR2 sequences are MDHEN and SYDVKM. The CDR3 consists of 15 residues. The CDR3 sequence: CASSYSAFGTDTQYF. CDR3 DNA sequence: TGTGCCAGCAGTTATAGCGCCTTTGGCACAGATACGCAGTATTTT.

The chain uses TRBV27 and TRBJ1-1; D perhaps matches TRBD1 (5 bases). Germline CDR1 MNHEY, CDR2 SMNVEV (reference sequence). This CDR3 contains 13 residues. V was pared by 4 bases and J by 6 bases, with 12 bases between. Here the CDR3 DNA reads TGTGCCAGCAGTTCCGGGGGACTGGCTGAAGCTTTCTTT. Translated: CASSSGGLAEAFF.

This rearrangement joins TRBV2 to TRBJ1-1, with TRBD1 identical over 7 bases. J lost 4 bases, V lost 5 bases, and 4 bases had no gene match. Germline CDR1 reads SNHLY; CDR2 reads FYNNEI. The CDR3 covers 13 residues. As DNA, the CDR3 is TGTGCCAGCAGTCTGCAGGGGGTCACTGAAGCTTTCTTT. It codes for CASSLQGVTEAFF.

This clone was detected once. V and J are TRBV6-1 and TRBJ1-2, with 7 positions matching TRBD1. Looked up from germline, CDR1 is MNHNS and CDR2 is SASEGT. There are 14 residues in the CDR3. Trimming at V came to 5 bases and at J to 2 bases, leaving 5 bases not matched to a gene. The CDR3 DNA reads as TGTGCCAGCAGTATCCGGACAGGCAACTATGGCTACACCTTC. Protein product: CASSIRTGNYGYTF.

The chain carries TRBV2 and TRBJ2-2; TRBD2 matches at 11 bases. Germline CDR1 and CDR2: SNHLY and FYNNEI. This CDR3 is built from 15 residues. The trim removed 6 bases at V and 6 bases at J, leaving 6 bases unmatched. CDR3 sequence: CASRTTSGSAGELFF. In DNA, the CDR3 is TGTGCCAGCAGAACAACTAGCGGGAGTGCCGGGGAGCTGTTTTTT.

The chain joins TRBV7-8 to TRBJ2-1; the D gene is possibly TRBD1 (5 bases). The CDR3 covers 14 residues. From germline, CDR1 is SGHVS and CDR2 FQNEAQ. Trimming took off 5 bases at V and 7 bases at J, with 15 bases between the two ends. CDR3 sequence: CASSPRDSLNEQFF. The CDR3 DNA follows: TGTGCCAGCAGCCCACGCGACAGTTTAAATGAGCAGTTCTTC.

The rearrangement joins TRBV7-9 to TRBJ2-5; no clear D gene. This CDR3 comprises 12 residues. Germline values: CDR1 SEHNR, CDR2 FQNEAQ (reference sequence). Trimming took off 3 bases at V and 1 base at J, with 3 bases between the two ends. As DNA, the CDR3 is TGTGCCAGCAGCTTCGGCCAAGAGACCCAGTACTTC. Its translation is CASSFGQETQYF. Full variable domain (missing parts from reference TRBV7-9 and TRBJ2-5): DTGVSQNPRHKITKRGQNVTFRCDPISEHNRLYWYRQTLGQGPEFLTYFQNEAQLEKSRLLSDRFSAERPKGSFSTLEIQRTEQGDSAMYLCASSFGQETQYFGPGTRLLVL.

This chain's CDR3 is CASSQAGVEQFF. The DNA for the CDR3 is TGCGCCAGCAGCCAAGCAGGGGTTGAGCAGTTCTTC. The V call is TRBV4-3, the J call TRBJ2-1, with D maybe TRBD1 (6 bases). The CDR3 consists of 12 residues. The V and J ends lost 1 base and 9 bases respectively, with 7 bases between them. Germline values: CDR1 LGHNA, CDR2 YSLEER.

The chain carries TRBV18 and TRBJ1-1; 8 bases are a match to TRBD1. Looked up from germline, CDR1 is KGHSH and CDR2 is LQKENI. This CDR3 has 16 amino acids. Trimming at V came to 2 bases and at J to 5 bases, leaving 10 bases not matched to a gene. The CDR3 here is CASSPGYPGGRTEAFF. The DNA for the CDR3 is TGTGCCAGCTCACCAGGGTACCCAGGGGGCCGGACTGAAGCTTTCTTT.

The V call is TRBV10-3, the J call TRBJ1-1; no clear D. CDR1 is ENHRY and CDR2 is SYGVKD in the germline V gene. V was trimmed by 0 bases and J by 4 bases, leaving 9 bases between them. This CDR3 is 14 amino acids long. The CDR3 sequence: CAISESNSGTEAFF. CDR3 coding DNA: TGTGCCATCAGTGAGTCGAATAGTGGCACTGAAGCTTTCTTT.

This clone was observed a single time. This chain connects TRBV2 to TRBJ1-1; 7 bases line up with TRBD1. Germline values: CDR1 SNHLY, CDR2 FYNNEI. Germline trimming cut 8 bases from V and 1 base from J; bases unmatched to any gene: 10. This CDR3 has 15 amino acids. The CDR3 DNA reads TGTGCCAGCCAGACAGGGACCTCTTCGAACACTGAAGCTTTCTTT. Its protein is CASQTGTSSNTEAFF.

This rearrangement joins TRBV30 to TRBJ1-4, with TRBD1 matching 7 bases. V lost 4 bases, J lost 4 bases, and 9 bases stayed unmatched. Germline CDR1 is GTSNPN and CDR2 is SVGIG (reference sequence). The CDR3 extends over 15 amino acids. CDR3 amino acids: CAWNRGGLLNEKLFF. As DNA, the CDR3 is TGTGCCTGGAACAGGGGCGGACTTCTTAATGAAAAACTGTTTTTT.

The chain is built from TRBV5-6 and TRBJ2-5; TRBD1 matches at 7 bases. The CDR3 extends over 14 amino acids. CDR1 is SGHDT and CDR2 is YYEEEE in the germline V gene. The V segment lost 3 bases and the J segment 2 bases; nucleotides outside the gene matches: 4. CDR3 nucleotides: TGTGCCAGCAGCTACGGGACAGAACAAGAGACCCAGTACTTC. Translated, it gives CASSYGTEQETQYF.

The chain uses TRBV15 and TRBJ1-2; TRBD1 agrees at 7 bases. The CDR3 has 15 residues. Germline V lookup: CDR1 LNHNV, CDR2 YYDKDF (reference sequence). The ends lost 0 bases at V and 8 bases at J; junction bases unmatched: 9. CDR3 protein: CATSRDLGRGRGYTF. CDR3 nucleotides: TGTGCCACCAGCAGAGATCTCGGCAGGGGGAGAGGCTACACCTTC. The complete variable domain, with remaining parts taken from reference TRBV15 and TRBJ1-2, reads DAMVIQNPRYQVTQFGKPVTLSCSQTLNHNVMYWYQQKSSQAPKLLFHYYDKDFNNEADTPDNFQSRRPNTSFCFLDIRSPGLGDTAMYLCATSRDLGRGRGYTFGSGTRLTVV.

The V call is TRBV11-2, the J call TRBJ1-4; D possibly corresponds to TRBD1 (6 bases). The CDR3 covers 15 residues. Germline V lookup: CDR1 SGHAT, CDR2 FQNNGV. V shed 1 base and J shed 8 bases, with 14 bases lying between them. CDR3: CASSLGHREYEKLFF. The CDR3 DNA reads TGTGCCAGCAGCTTAGGACACAGGGAGTACGAAAAACTGTTTTTT.

The gene calls are TRBV18 and TRBJ2-3; D is uncertain. In germline, CDR1 is KGHSH, CDR2 LQKENI. CDR3 size: 13 residues. V lost 0 bases and J 8 bases, leaving 9 bases between the germline ends. Here the CDR3 reads CASSPPSALTQYF. The CDR3 DNA follows: TGTGCCAGCTCACCACCGAGCGCACTTACGCAGTATTTT.

This chain joins TRBV6-5 and TRBJ1-1, with 11 bases matching TRBD1. The length of the CDR3 is 14 residues. The V gene end was trimmed by 5 bases and the J gene end by 10 bases; junction bases not matched to a gene: 9. Germline CDR1 MNHEY, CDR2 SVGAGI. This CDR3 is CASSTTPDRGRAFF. For the CDR3, the DNA is TGTGCCAGCAGTACAACCCCGGACAGGGGGCGAGCTTTCTTT.